Listed here are 10 T cell receptor beta chains from one sample, sequenced in a study of T cell responses to AZD1222 COVID-19 vaccine. Produced via immunoSEQ multiplex PCR; TCRdb's table is partial and in-frame only. The profile shows 65,000 to 90,000 clones, 70% to 90% of them singletons. The sequenced sample was peripheral blood, obtained on day 0 of AZD1222 vaccination. The receptors here all came from an adult in good health.

This rearrangement joins TRBV28 to TRBJ1-2, with TRBD1 matching over 7 bases. Germline lookup yields CDR1 MDHEN and CDR2 SYDVKM. CDR3 length: 13 residues. The J segment lost 5 bases and the V segment lost 4 bases, leaving 4 bases of the junction unmatched. The CDR3 is CASSSLQGYGYTF. DNA for the CDR3: TGTGCCAGCAGTTCCTTACAGGGGTATGGCTACACCTTC.

The V and J genes are TRBV6-1 and TRBJ2-5; a weak D match, TRBD1 (5 bases). The CDR3 runs 16 residues. The V end lost 1 base, the J end lost 4 bases, and 16 bases lay between the germline ends. CDR1 MNHNS and CDR2 SASEGT come from the germline V gene. The DNA of the CDR3 is TGTGCCAGCAGTGAAGGGGCAGGGCTTAGGACAGAGACCCAGTACTTC. Amino acid sequence: CASSEGAGLRTETQYF.

This rearrangement joins TRBV5-1 to TRBJ2-7; D gene uncertain. This CDR3 comprises 16 residues. The V and J ends lost 4 bases and 0 bases respectively, with 17 bases between them. Germline assignment: CDR1 SGHRS and CDR2 YFSETQ. CDR3 in amino acids: CASSTSVAVSSYEQYF. The CDR3 DNA sequence: TGCGCCAGCAGCACGAGTGTGGCAGTAAGCTCCTACGAGCAGTACTTC. Full variable domain (remainder filled in from reference TRBV5-1 and TRBJ2-7): KAGVTQTPRYLIKTRGQQVTLSCSPISGHRSVSWYQQTPGQGLQFLFEYFSETQRNKGNFPGRFSGRQFSNSRSEMNVSTLELGDSALYLCASSTSVAVSSYEQYFGPGTRLTVT.

The chain links TRBV28 to TRBJ1-1; unclear D gene. Trimming removed 6 bases at V and 5 bases at J, with 10 bases between. CDR1 is MDHEN, CDR2 SYDVKM, per germline. The CDR3 is 12 residues long. CDR3 nucleotide sequence: TGTGCCAGCAGCCTCGAAGGGACTGAAGCTTTCTTT. Translated, it gives CASSLEGTEAFF.

CDR3 residues: CASSYSASGVLGEQFF. In DNA form, the CDR3 reads TGTGCCAGCAGTTACTCGGCTAGCGGGGTTTTGGGTGAGCAGTTCTTC. The chain carries TRBV6-6 and TRBJ2-1; 9 bases are shared with TRBD2. V gave up 0 bases and J gave up 9 bases; unmatched junction bases: 9. The CDR3 covers 16 residues. Germline V gene data show CDR1 as MNHNY and CDR2 as SVGAGI (reference sequence).

The V gene is TRBV30, the J gene TRBJ1-2; possibly TRBD1 for D (5 bases). V lost 1 base to trimming and J lost 8 bases, with 17 bases between them. Germline V lookup: CDR1 GTSNPN, CDR2 SVGIG (reference sequence). This CDR3 is built from 14 residues. The CDR3 region is CAWSGLGGKDGYTF. The CDR3, as DNA: TGTGCCTGGAGTGGACTGGGGGGAAAGGACGGCTACACCTTC.

The chain joins TRBV9 to TRBJ1-2; 9 nucleotides line up with TRBD1. Losses at the gene ends were 5 bases for V and 5 bases for J; bases not matched to a gene: 7. This CDR3 has 14 residues. CDR1 and CDR2 from the germline V gene are SGDLS and YYNGEE. CDR3: CASRATGGHYGYTF. For the CDR3, the DNA is TGTGCCAGCAGAGCGACAGGGGGGCATTATGGCTACACCTTC.

The chain joins TRBV6-5 to TRBJ1-4; 7 bases are shared with TRBD1. There are 13 residues in the CDR3. Germline V lookup: CDR1 MNHEY, CDR2 SVGAGI. After removal of 6 bases from V and 6 bases from J, the junction contained 4 bases not matched to a gene. CDR3 amino acids: CASRKGADEKLFF. The CDR3 nucleotides read TGTGCCAGCAGGAAGGGGGCGGATGAAAAACTGTTTTTT.

The J gene is TRBJ2-2, the V gene TRBV14; tentative D call: TRBD2 (5 bases). The CDR3 extends over 15 amino acids. The V end was cut by 4 bases, the J end by 5 bases, with 14 bases between. Germline CDR1 reads SGHDN; CDR2 reads FVKESK. For the CDR3, the DNA is TGTGCCAGCAGCCCCGACTATCGAGGGACCGGGGAGCTGTTTTTT. This translates into CASSPDYRGTGELFF. The variable domain in full, completed from reference TRBV14 and TRBJ2-2, reads EAGVTQFPSHSVIEKGQTVTLRCDPISGHDNLYWYRRVMGKEIKFLLHFVKESKQDESGMPNNRFLAERTGGTYSTLKVQPAELEDSGVYFCASSPDYRGTGELFFGEGSRLTVL.

The chain recombines TRBV28 with TRBJ2-5, with TRBD1 matching over 7 bases. Germline values: CDR1 MDHEN, CDR2 SYDVKM. The CDR3 covers 13 residues. The V and J ends lost 5 bases and 7 bases, in that order; junction bases with no gene match: 7. The CDR3 bases are TGTGCCAGCAGTACGGACAGGTCAAGGACCCAGTACTTC. Amino acid sequence: CASSTDRSRTQYF.